This TCR beta chain was captured by sequencing in a study of cytomegalovirus exposure and HLA in healthy donors. Study results and caveats: Later on, analysis showed that most CMV-associated TCR beta chains appeared to be HLA-restricted. CMV serostatus was the only immune exposure information that was available.

Per germline, CDR1 SGHRS and CDR2 YFSETQ. V lost 4 bases, J lost 7 bases, and 16 bases stayed unmatched. This CDR3 has 16 residues. Healthy donors of bone marrow made up the group. Regarding this clone: Its antigen is unknown.

The PCR employed 60 Vbeta primers together with 13 Jbeta primers. Sequenced by immunoSEQ multiplex PCR; TCRdb stores in-frame clones only, minus some. The sample includes 150,000 or so clones, approximately 78% of them seen just once. Sequencing was performed on PBMCs. The J gene is TRBJ2-7, the V gene TRBV5-1; 8 nucleotides line up with TRBD2. This receptor was taken from a woman aged 18-29 years in good health and CMV-seronegative. As DNA, the CDR3 is TGCGCCAGCAGCCCGGGAGGGGGGGCACCAGTCAGTGAGCAGTACTTC. Residues: CASSPGGGAPVSEQYF.